Below, 10 T cell receptor beta chains from the same sample are listed, as sequenced in a study of T cells in Graves' hyperthyroidism and ophthalmopathy. RNA transcripts were the template for amplifying TCR beta CDR3 regions. The TCR CDR3 was amplified in a first-round RT-PCR using the HTBI primer set. TCRdb re-called the multiplex PCR reads with MiXCR, one entry per CDR3 protein. The sample lists a few hundred thousand distinct CDR3 sequences; around 14% were seen once. The sample was blood. The receptor source for this set is a woman between 18 and 29 years old with Graves' hyperthyroidism that later progressed to Graves' ophthalmopathy.

The chain employs TRBV20-1 and TRBJ2-2; a weak D match, TRBD2 (6 bases). Deletions cut 0 bases from V and 1 base from J, with 12 bases between. The CDR3 is made up of 16 amino acids. Germline assignment: CDR1 DFQATT and CDR2 SNEGSKA (reference sequence). The CDR3 is CSARDAGTLNTGELFF. CDR3 nucleotides: TGCAGTGCTAGAGATGCGGGGACCTTGAACACCGGGGAGCTGTTTTTT.

This clonotype was seen many times. The chain couples TRBV7-9 to TRBJ2-7, with 9 nucleotides matching TRBD2. Germline lookup yields CDR1 SEHNR and CDR2 FQNEAQ (reference sequence). This CDR3 has 19 residues. The trim removed 1 base at V and 1 base at J, leaving 14 bases unmatched. The CDR3 DNA is TGTGCCAGCAGCTTAGGGTCCATACCAGCGGGAGGTCTGTCCTACGAGCAGTACTTC. It specifies CASSLGSIPAGGLSYEQYF.

This clonotype was counted many times. The chain has TRBV29-1 and TRBJ2-5, with D possibly called TRBD1 or TRBD2 (5 bases each). CDR3 length: 15 amino acids. Deletions cut 0 bases from V and 5 bases from J, with 16 bases between. The V gene's germline CDR1 is SQVTM and CDR2 ANQGSEA. CDR3 in amino acids: CSVEDRKGRGETQYF. The DNA of the CDR3 is TGCAGCGTTGAAGATCGTAAGGGACGCGGGGAGACCCAGTACTTC.

This clonotype was recorded many times. This chain uses TRBV3-1 with TRBJ2-2; no definite D call. The CDR3 loop spans 16 amino acids. Trimming took 0 bases from V and 2 from J, leaving 10 bases between them. The germline gives CDR1 LGHDT, CDR2 YNNKEL (reference sequence). For the CDR3, the DNA is TGTGCCAGCAGCCAAGATATCAGTCTTAACACCGGGGAGCTGTTTTTT. It specifies CASSQDISLNTGELFF.

The chain combines TRBV27 with TRBJ1-6; D gene unclear. The CDR3 is 13 residues long. V gave up 5 bases and J gave up 6 bases, with 8 bases separating them. Per germline, CDR1 MNHEY and CDR2 SMNVEV (reference sequence). CDR3 nucleotide sequence: TGTGCCAGCAGTCTACAGCTTAATTCACCCCTCCACTTT. Translation gives CASSLQLNSPLHF.

The chain combines TRBV29-1 with TRBJ2-2; 7 bases align to TRBD2. After removal of 1 base from V and 2 bases from J, the junction contained 7 bases not matched to a gene. There are 16 residues in the CDR3. The germline CDR1 and CDR2 sequences are SQVTM and ANQGSEA. CDR3 residues: CSVEVEASGNTGELFF. The DNA for the CDR3 is TGCAGCGTTGAAGTGGAGGCTAGCGGTAACACCGGGGAGCTGTTTTTT.

This clonotype was counted many times. The chain uses TRBV6-1 and TRBJ1-1; 7 nucleotides match TRBD1. Germline CDR1 and CDR2: MNHNS and SASEGT. The CDR3 has 15 amino acids. The J segment lost 5 bases and the V segment lost 6 bases, leaving 12 bases of the junction unmatched. CDR3 DNA: TGTGCCAGCAGCCAAGGGGGCTTGTCAGGTACTGAAGCTTTCTTT. Translating gives CASSQGGLSGTEAFF.

This clonotype was recorded at least ten times. V is TRBV27 and J is TRBJ2-5; D is undetermined. CDR3 length: 13 residues. V was pared by 8 bases and J by 5 bases, with 15 bases between. Looked up from germline, CDR1 is MNHEY and CDR2 is SMNVEV (reference sequence). The CDR3 here is CASGIADWETQYF. The CDR3 nucleotides are TGTGCCAGCGGGATAGCAGACTGGGAGACCCAGTACTTC.

In its sample, this clonotype was seen a few times. The V call is TRBV12-3 or TRBV12-4, the J call TRBJ1-1; D is uncertain. Trimming took off 6 bases at V and 6 bases at J, with 14 bases between the two ends. This CDR3 is built from 13 residues. The CDR3 bases are TGTGCCAGCAGAAGAGCCGGCGTCGCTGAAGCTTTCTTT. This gives the protein CASRRAGVAEAFF.

Regarding this clonotype: A read error may be the cause here, since a much bigger clone is one base away. V gene TRBV6-2 or TRBV6-3 combines with J gene TRBJ2-3, with TRBD2 as a possible D gene (6 bases). The length of the CDR3 is 15 residues. In germline, CDR1 is MNHEY, CDR2 SVGEGT. V was trimmed by 2 bases and J by 2 bases, leaving 11 bases between them. The CDR3 DNA is TGTGCCAGCAGTTACACTCCGGGAGACACAGATACGCAGTATTTT. It specifies CASSYTPGDTDTQYF.